The source of this T cell receptor beta chain is a study of long-term antiretroviral therapy in people with HIV. Study details: About a decade before 2015, the earliest samples were taken when ART was typically delayed. Broader study findings: Before ART, certain clones expanded, and these dominated the repertoire at all time points. The blood, collected between about 2003 and 2018, was possibly taken under older ART regimens.

Researchers report immunoSEQ v3.0 was run at survey level. Produced via immunoSEQ multiplex PCR; TCRdb's table is partial and in-frame only. Here the sample spans about 11,000 clones, roughly 79% being singletons. CDR3 size: 15 residues. Germline V CDR1 and CDR2: SGHTA, FQGTGA. Trimming stripped 2 bases from V and 5 bases from J, with 15 bases between. In the case of this clone: Its antigen is not identified.

Each HIV-infected participant was given treatment in the United States. The clonotype comes from a man aged 25-45 years with HIV. V is TRBV7-3 and J is TRBJ2-5; a possible D gene is TRBD1 (5 bases). The material was unsorted PBMCs, obtained at the start of antiretroviral therapy, before treatment. In nucleotides, the CDR3 is TGTGCCAGCAGCTTAGGCCCTCTAGGGGTGGAGACCCAGTACTTC. This sequence encodes CASSLGPLGVETQYF.